One and the same sample provided the 30 T cell receptor beta chains below, sequenced in a study of T cell repertoires in cytomegalovirus infection. Via MiXCR, TCRdb re-called the reads, giving one row per CDR3 protein. The sample has about 360,000 distinct CDR3 sequences, around a sixth seen once. The sequencing input was PBMCs. These receptor sequences come from a human donor in good health (CMV status not recorded). Some clones in this sample may be carry-over from other donors' samples.

CDR3 amino acids: CSVVHVSVNEQFF. The CDR3 region has the DNA TGCAGCGTTGTGCATGTTTCTGTCAATGAGCAGTTCTTC. The chain employs TRBV29-1 and TRBJ2-1; D unresolved. Germline loops: CDR1 SQVTM, CDR2 ANQGSEA. This CDR3 comprises 13 residues. Deletions cut 4 bases from V and 6 bases from J, with 13 bases between.

V and J are TRBV6-5 and TRBJ1-4; TRBD1 matches 9 bases. The junction had 6 bases not matched to a gene; V was cut back by 6 bases and J by 7 bases. This CDR3 is 14 amino acids long. Germline CDR1 and CDR2: MNHEY and SVGAGI. The CDR3 spells CASRINRGPEKLFF. Written as DNA, the CDR3 is TGTGCCAGCAGGATAAACAGGGGGCCTGAAAAACTGTTTTTT.

This clonotype was seen many times. This chain joins TRBV7-9 and TRBJ2-5; 14 nucleotides match TRBD2. Per germline, CDR1 SEHNR and CDR2 FQNEAQ (reference sequence). After removal of 4 bases from V and 5 bases from J, the junction contained 3 bases not matched to a gene. The CDR3 consists of 15 residues. The CDR3 sequence is CASSSWTSGRETQYF. DNA of the CDR3: TGTGCCAGCAGCTCCTGGACTAGCGGGAGGGAGACCCAGTACTTC.

In its sample, this clonotype was seen many times. The chain recombines TRBV7-2 with TRBJ1-1, with no clear D. Germline CDR1 SGHTA, CDR2 FQGNSA. V was shortened by 3 bases and J by 5 bases, with 16 bases between the two germline ends. This CDR3 has 15 residues. The CDR3, as DNA: TGTGCCAGCAGCTTGGGCGGCGGTGGGGATACTGAAGCTTTCTTT. It encodes CASSLGGGGDTEAFF.

The rearrangement links TRBV4-1 to TRBJ1-3, with a possible D match to TRBD1 (6 bases). CDR3 size: 16 residues. V was pared by 4 bases and J by 4 bases, with 17 bases between. Germline V lookup: CDR1 MGHRA, CDR2 YSYEKL. This CDR3 is CASSPRDMVAGNTIYF. The CDR3 nucleotides read TGCGCCAGCAGCCCCCGGGACATGGTTGCCGGAAACACCATATATTTT.

A single count supports this clonotype. CDR3 coding DNA: TGTGCCAGCAGCCAAGATTGGACCGGGGGGGCCCACAATGAGCAGTTCTTC. Its protein product is CASSQDWTGGAHNEQFF. The chain is built from TRBV3-1 and TRBJ2-1, with TRBD2 identical over 8 bases. The CDR3 is 17 amino acids. Germline trimming cut 0 bases from V and 5 bases from J; bases unmatched to any gene: 9. CDR1 and CDR2 (germline): LGHDT, YNNKEL (reference sequence).

This clonotype came up a few times. This chain connects TRBV20-1 to TRBJ1-4, with D maybe TRBD1 (5 bases). The CDR3 sequence is 11 residues long. Trimming took off 7 bases at V and 8 bases at J, with 11 bases between the two ends. The V gene's germline CDR1 is DFQATT and CDR2 SNEGSKA (reference sequence). The CDR3 reads CSGQGGEKLFF. CDR3 DNA: TGCAGTGGTCAGGGAGGGGAAAAACTGTTTTTT.

This sequence joins TRBV20-1 and TRBJ1-2, with D unresolved. V was cut by 0 bases and J by 4 bases, with 18 bases left in between. Germline CDR1 DFQATT, CDR2 SNEGSKA (reference sequence). The length of the CDR3 is 16 residues. CDR3 DNA sequence: TGCAGTGCTAGAGATCGGTTCCGGAACAGTCCCTATGGCTACACCTTC. This sequence encodes CSARDRFRNSPYGYTF.

The table lists this clonotype with a few counts. The rearrangement joins TRBV11-3 to TRBJ2-7; TRBD2 might be the D (5 bases). Trimming cost V 2 bases and J 3 bases, with 14 bases left between them. This CDR3 contains 15 residues. The germline CDR1 and CDR2 sequences are SGHNT and YENEEA. The CDR3 sequence is CASSLLRGAVYEQYF. CDR3 DNA: TGTGCCAGCAGCTTACTCCGGGGAGCTGTCTACGAGCAGTACTTC.

V gene TRBV27 combines with J gene TRBJ2-1; D is ambiguous. CDR1 MNHEY and CDR2 SMNVEV come from the germline V gene (reference sequence). The CDR3 consists of 13 residues. V lost 6 bases and J 9 bases, leaving 15 bases between the germline ends. CDR3 region: CASRVQNRGEQFF. The CDR3 nucleotides read TGTGCCAGCAGGGTACAGAATCGAGGTGAGCAGTTCTTC.

This clonotype was observed many times. The rearrangement links TRBV2 to TRBJ2-1; 9 bases line up with TRBD1. Germline-derived CDR1 and CDR2 are SNHLY and FYNNEI. V shed 6 bases and J 8 bases; nucleotides not matched to a gene: 14. The CDR3 runs to 16 residues. CDR3 amino acids: CASRFFRDRVGDEQFF. The CDR3 DNA reads TGTGCCAGCAGATTCTTTAGGGACAGGGTTGGGGATGAGCAGTTCTTC. Full variable domain (missing parts from reference TRBV2 and TRBJ2-1): EPEVTQTPSHQVTQMGQEVILRCVPISNHLYFYWYRQILGQKVEFLVSFYNNEISEKSEIFDDQFSVERPDGSNFTLKIRSTKLEDSAMYFCASRFFRDRVGDEQFFGPGTRLTVL.

This clonotype occurred many times. This chain links TRBV28 with TRBJ2-1; D possibly corresponds to TRBD2 (6 bases). Germline-derived CDR1 and CDR2 are MDHEN and SYDVKM. The CDR3 contains 13 residues. V was clipped by 8 bases and J by 6 bases, with 14 bases between them. CDR3 residues: CASRGNILNEQFF. The CDR3 nucleotides are TGTGCCAGCCGGGGGAATATCCTCAATGAGCAGTTCTTC.

This clonotype was detected only a few times. This sequence joins TRBV28 and TRBJ1-6; D may be TRBD1 (6 bases). Germline CDR1 reads MDHEN; CDR2 reads SYDVKM. CDR3 size: 15 residues. The V end was cut by 2 bases, the J end by 13 bases, with 18 bases between. CDR3 residues: CASSLGGAGPHPLHF. For the CDR3, the DNA is TGTGCCAGCAGTTTAGGGGGGGCAGGTCCACACCCCCTCCACTTT.

The chain employs TRBV20-1 and TRBJ2-5; D call uncertain. Germline-derived CDR1 and CDR2 are DFQATT and SNEGSKA (reference sequence). Deletions cut 5 bases from V and 1 base from J, with 11 bases between. This CDR3 region has 13 residues. The CDR3 DNA sequence: TGCAGTGCTGCCCCACAGATCCAAGAGACCCAGTACTTC. Encoded protein: CSAAPQIQETQYF.

This chain joins TRBV6-2 or TRBV6-3 and TRBJ2-7; TRBD2 aligns across 10 bases. CDR1 is MNHEY and CDR2 is SVGEGT in the germline V gene. With 6 bases clipped from V and 6 bases from J, the junction kept 8 bases outside the gene matches. This CDR3 comprises 14 residues. For the CDR3, the DNA is TGTGCCAGCAGAAGGGGACTAGCGTTAAGCGAGCAGTACTTC. The encoded protein is CASRRGLALSEQYF.

The genes are TRBV27 and TRBJ1-2; 7 bases fit TRBD1. There are 15 residues in the CDR3. Per the germline V gene, CDR1 is MNHEY and CDR2 is SMNVEV (reference sequence). Trimming took 7 bases from V and 4 from J; bases not matched to a gene: 12. The DNA for the CDR3 is TGTGCCAGCAAACCGGGGACAGAGGGACTCTATGGCTACACCTTC. Translated, it gives CASKPGTEGLYGYTF.

The gene calls are TRBV7-6 and TRBJ2-7; maybe TRBD2 (7 bases). The V gene's germline CDR1 is SGHVS and CDR2 FNYEAQ. Trimming cost V 2 bases and J 3 bases, with 11 bases left between them. The CDR3 is 14 residues long. As DNA, the CDR3 is TGTGCCAGCAGCTTAAGGGGGGGTAACTACGAGCAGTACTTC. Encoded protein: CASSLRGGNYEQYF.

This clonotype was seen repeatedly, ten times or more. The rearrangement uses TRBV7-2 and TRBJ2-1; D possibly corresponds to TRBD2 (7 bases). Looked up from germline, CDR1 is SGHTA and CDR2 is FQGNSA. V lost 4 bases to trimming and J lost 0 bases, with 22 bases between them. The CDR3 has 19 residues. Here the CDR3 reads CASSSPGRGVERSYNEQFF. The CDR3 bases are TGTGCCAGCAGCTCCCCGGGGAGGGGGGTAGAACGCTCCTACAATGAGCAGTTCTTC.

V and J are TRBV6-2 or TRBV6-3 and TRBJ2-7; the match to TRBD1 covers 7 bases. CDR3 size: 14 residues. V lost 8 bases to trimming and J lost 2 bases; unmatched junction nucleotides: 9. The V gene's germline CDR1 is MNHEY and CDR2 SVGEGT. This chain's CDR3 is CASAAGDRTYEQYF. In nucleotides, the CDR3 is TGTGCCAGCGCGGCAGGGGACAGAACCTACGAGCAGTACTTC.

This clonotype was seen more than once but under ten times. The chain employs TRBV7-2 and TRBJ2-2, with 11 positions matching TRBD2. The CDR3 spans 19 residues. V dropped 4 bases and J dropped 7; count of bases not matched to a gene: 17. Germline lookup yields CDR1 SGHTA and CDR2 FQGNSA. The CDR3 bases are TGTGCCAGCAGCTACCGCGCAGGGACTAGCGGTAGAAGAGGCGGGGAGCTGTTTTTT. This encodes CASSYRAGTSGRRGGELFF.

This clonotype was counted at least ten times. This chain joins TRBV4-3 and TRBJ1-5; D is undetermined. V dropped 4 bases and J dropped 3 bases, with 16 bases sitting between them. Germline lookup yields CDR1 LGHNA and CDR2 YSLEER. The CDR3 contains 16 residues. This CDR3 reads CASSPSAARNNQPQHF. CDR3 DNA: TGCGCCAGCAGCCCCTCAGCGGCCAGGAACAATCAGCCCCAGCATTTT.

This clonotype was observed a few times. The genes are TRBV7-4 and TRBJ1-6; 8 nucleotides align to TRBD1. V shed 4 bases and J 10 bases; nucleotides not matched to a gene: 9. Germline lookup yields CDR1 SGHVT and CDR2 SQSDAQ. This CDR3 is 15 amino acids long. CDR3 sequence reads: CASSWGGQGTSPLHF. DNA of the CDR3: TGTGCCAGCAGCTGGGGAGGACAGGGTACCTCACCCCTCCACTTT.

This clonotype showed up just a few times. This chain links TRBV12-3 or TRBV12-4 with TRBJ2-3; unclear D gene. The CDR3 spans 13 residues. The V end lost 4 bases, the J end lost 6 bases, and 11 bases lay between the germline ends. The CDR3 DNA reads TGTGCCAGCAGTTATCTGATGGGGGATACGCAGTATTTT. Its protein is CASSYLMGDTQYF.

In this sample, this clonotype turned up many times. The J gene is TRBJ1-1, the V gene TRBV4-3; D is uncertain. Trimming shortened V by 5 bases and J by 1 base, and 8 bases separated the two germline ends. CDR1 and CDR2 from the germline V gene are LGHNA and YSLEER. The CDR3 is 13 residues long. The DNA of the CDR3 is TGCGCCAGCAGCGGGCTTGGGAACACTGAAGCTTTCTTT. This sequence encodes CASSGLGNTEAFF.

This clonotype has a count of ten or more. The chain links TRBV6-2 or TRBV6-3 to TRBJ2-6; D gene uncertain. CDR3 length equals 14 residues. Trimming left V 5 bases short and J 3 bases short, with 8 bases between. CDR1 and CDR2 from the germline V gene are MNHEY and SVGEGT. The CDR3 coding sequence is TGTGCCAGCAGTGATACGGATGGGGCCAACGTCCTGACTTTC. Its protein product is CASSDTDGANVLTF.

The J gene is TRBJ2-1, the V gene TRBV5-8, with 8 bases that match TRBD1. The CDR3 is made up of 15 amino acids. V shed 1 base and J 8 bases; nucleotides not matched to a gene: 8. In germline, CDR1 is SGHTS, CDR2 YDEGEE. This CDR3 reads CASSLSGGQEDEQFF. The CDR3 nucleotides are TGTGCCAGCAGCTTGTCAGGGGGCCAGGAGGATGAGCAGTTCTTC.

This clonotype was seen a handful of times. The gene calls are TRBV12-5 and TRBJ2-5, with TRBD1 matching 9 bases. Germline values: CDR1 LGHNT, CDR2 FRNRAP. Trimming removed 5 bases from V and 5 bases from J; junction bases left unmatched: 6. The CDR3 spans 14 residues. This CDR3 reads CASGPGQGRETQYF. The CDR3 nucleotides are TGTGCTAGTGGTCCGGGACAGGGAAGGGAGACCCAGTACTTC.

This clonotype was seen only a few times. The gene calls are TRBV5-1 and TRBJ1-3, with TRBD1 identical over 7 bases. Germline values: CDR1 SGHRS, CDR2 YFSETQ. V shed 5 bases, J shed 0 bases, and the junction held 8 bases outside the gene matches. This CDR3 comprises 16 residues. The CDR3 sequence is CASSSGTVPSGNTIYF. In DNA, the CDR3 is TGCGCCAGCAGTTCCGGGACAGTACCCTCTGGAAACACCATATATTTT.

This clonotype was seen at least ten times. The CDR3 here is CASSLDLAGAETQYF. DNA for the CDR3: TGTGCCAGCAGCTTAGACCTGGCGGGGGCAGAGACCCAGTACTTC. The chain carries TRBV7-2 and TRBJ2-5, with D perhaps matching TRBD2 (7 bases). The CDR3 contains 15 residues. Trimming took off 1 base at V and 4 bases at J, with 13 bases between the two ends. Germline lookup yields CDR1 SGHTA and CDR2 FQGNSA.

This clonotype appeared many times. This chain connects TRBV11-2 to TRBJ2-3; 14 bases fit TRBD2. V gave up 5 bases and J gave up 1 base; unmatched junction bases: 5. Germline V gene sequence: CDR1 SGHAT, CDR2 FQNNGV. The CDR3 runs to 17 residues. This chain's CDR3 is CASSLMGLAGGTDTQYF. The CDR3 coding sequence is TGTGCCAGCAGCCTCATGGGACTAGCGGGGGGCACAGATACGCAGTATTTT.